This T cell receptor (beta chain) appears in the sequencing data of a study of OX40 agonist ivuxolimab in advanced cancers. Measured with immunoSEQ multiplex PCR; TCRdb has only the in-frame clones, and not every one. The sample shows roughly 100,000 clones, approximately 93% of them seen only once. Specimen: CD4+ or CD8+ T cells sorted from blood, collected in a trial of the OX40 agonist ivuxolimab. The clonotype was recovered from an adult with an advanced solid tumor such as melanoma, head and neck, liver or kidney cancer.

This chain's CDR3 is CASSPPDGTILYGYTF. Here the CDR3 DNA reads TGTGCCAGCTCACCCCCCGACGGAACAATATTATATGGCTACACCTTC. V usage is TRBV18 and J usage is TRBJ1-2; no firm D call. Germline V CDR1 and CDR2: KGHSH, LQKENI. V was clipped by 3 bases and J by 5 bases, with 19 bases between them. This CDR3 region has 16 residues. The full variable domain, its missing parts supplied by reference TRBV18 and TRBJ1-2, is NAGVMQNPRHLVRRRGQEARLRCSPMKGHSHVYWYRQLPEEGLKFMVYLQKENIIDESGMPKERFSAEFPKEGPSILRIQQVVRGDSAAYFCASSPPDGTILYGYTFGSGTRLTVV.